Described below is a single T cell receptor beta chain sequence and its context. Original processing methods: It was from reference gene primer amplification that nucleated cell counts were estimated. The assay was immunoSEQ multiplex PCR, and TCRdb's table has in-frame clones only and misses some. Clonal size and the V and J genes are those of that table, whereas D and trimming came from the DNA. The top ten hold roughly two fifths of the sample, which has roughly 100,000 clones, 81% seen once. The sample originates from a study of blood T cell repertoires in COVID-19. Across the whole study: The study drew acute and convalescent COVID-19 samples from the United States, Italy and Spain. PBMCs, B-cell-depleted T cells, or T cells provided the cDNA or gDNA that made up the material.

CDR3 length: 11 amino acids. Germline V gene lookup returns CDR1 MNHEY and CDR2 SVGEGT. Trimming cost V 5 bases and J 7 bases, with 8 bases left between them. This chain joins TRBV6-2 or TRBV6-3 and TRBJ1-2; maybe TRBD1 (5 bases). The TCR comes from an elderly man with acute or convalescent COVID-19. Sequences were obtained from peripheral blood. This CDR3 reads CASSPGFGYTF. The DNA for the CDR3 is TGTGCCAGCAGTCCAGGGTTTGGCTACACCTTC.